This T cell receptor (beta chain) was sequenced in a study of blood T cell repertoires in COVID-19. Across the study: Sample material is recorded as cDNA or gDNA derived from T cells, B-cell-depleted T cells, or PBMCs.

Source study methods: Reference gene primers were amplified, and this amplification served to estimate nucleated cell counts. Assay: immunoSEQ multiplex PCR; the TCRdb copy retains only in-frame clones and omits some. V and J calls and clone size are given by that table; D and trimming were obtained from the DNA. Among around 270,000 clones, roughly 86% were seen once, and the ten largest hold approximately 9.8%. The length of the CDR3 is 16 residues. V lost 0 bases to trimming and J lost 9 bases; unmatched junction nucleotides: 8. From germline, CDR1 is SNHLY and CDR2 FYNNEI. The chain has TRBV2 and TRBJ2-1; 10 nucleotides line up with TRBD2. The sample taken for sequencing was peripheral blood. This receptor was obtained from a man aged 35 to 55 who had recovered from COVID-19. CDR3 sequence: CASSEAVASGRGEQFF. CDR3 in DNA: TGTGCCAGCAGTGAAGCGGTGGCTAGCGGGAGAGGTGAGCAGTTCTTC. Using reference TRBV2 and TRBJ2-1 for the parts outside the CDR3, the full variable domain is EPEVTQTPSHQVTQMGQEVILRCVPISNHLYFYWYRQILGQKVEFLVSFYNNEISEKSEIFDDQFSVERPDGSNFTLKIRSTKLEDSAMYFCASSEAVASGRGEQFFGPGTRLTVL.